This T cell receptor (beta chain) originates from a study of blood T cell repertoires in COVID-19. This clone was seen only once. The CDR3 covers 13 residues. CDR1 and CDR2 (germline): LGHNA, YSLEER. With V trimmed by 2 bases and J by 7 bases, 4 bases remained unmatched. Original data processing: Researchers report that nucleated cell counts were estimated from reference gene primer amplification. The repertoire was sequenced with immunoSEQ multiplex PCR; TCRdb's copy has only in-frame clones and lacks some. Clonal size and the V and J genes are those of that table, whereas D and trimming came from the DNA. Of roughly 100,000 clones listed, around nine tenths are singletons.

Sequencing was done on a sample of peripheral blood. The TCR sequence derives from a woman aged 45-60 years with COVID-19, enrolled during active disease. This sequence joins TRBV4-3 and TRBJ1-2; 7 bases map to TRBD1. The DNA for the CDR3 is TGCGCCAGCAGCCAAACGGCAGGGGGTGGCTACACCTTC. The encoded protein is CASSQTAGGGYTF.